A selection of T cell receptor beta chains follows, all from one sample in a study of sequential checkpoint blockade in melanoma. Some clones are missing from TCRdb's copy, which holds only in-frame ones; the method was immunoSEQ multiplex PCR. The sample holds approximately 21,000 clones, more than 70% seen once. The material sequenced was CD8+ T cells sorted from blood (inferred from file names), taken from a patient given nivolumab and ipilimumab in sequence. These receptors came from a human donor with melanoma. CDR3s include the opening cysteine and the closing phenylalanine or tryptophan. The D gene is left open where the match is weak. Rows give clone size only sometimes, using once, few, many, or a class for an expanded clone.

abundance	v_gene	len	d_gene	j_gene	CDR3aa	CDR3nt
NA	TRBV2	15	TRBD1	TRBJ2-7	CASDPTGTGGYEQYF	TGTGCCAGCGATCCTACCGGGACAGGGGGCTACGAGCAGTACTTC
NA	TRBV19	16	TRBD1	TRBJ1-5	CASSKNHGQAGQPQHF	TGTGCCAGTAGTAAAAATCACGGACAGGCAGGTCAGCCCCAGCATTTT
once	TRBV29-1	14	NA	TRBJ2-7	CSVGGQGGIYEQYF	TGCAGCGTCGGAGGGCAGGGCGGCATCTACGAGCAGTACTTC
NA	TRBV9	15	NA	TRBJ1-1	CASSVGAGANTEAFF	TGTGCCAGCAGCGTAGGTGCAGGGGCGAACACTGAAGCTTTCTTT
NA	TRBV27	15	NA	TRBJ1-3	CASSGGGPSGNTIYF	TGTGCCAGCAGTGGTGGAGGGCCCTCTGGAAACACCATATATTTT
medium-sized	TRBV28	15	NA	TRBJ1-5	CASSPTVEGNQPQHF	TGTGCCAGCAGTCCCACAGTGGAGGGCAATCAGCCCCAGCATTTT
NA	TRBV27	14	TRBD2	TRBJ2-7	CASSLGLGSYEQYF	TGTGCCAGCAGTTTGGGACTAGGGTCCTACGAGCAGTACTTC
NA	TRBV19	14	NA	TRBJ1-1	CASSIDAENTEAFF	TGTGCCAGTAGTATAGATGCGGAGAACACTGAAGCTTTCTTT
few	TRBV18	15	NA	TRBJ2-6	CASSPPSGGANVLTF	TGTGCCAGCTCACCACCGTCCGGTGGGGCCAACGTCCTGACTTTC
NA	TRBV27	13	NA	TRBJ1-1	CASSFGGGTEAFF	TGTGCCAGCAGTTTCGGGGGGGGGACTGAAGCTTTCTTT
few	TRBV9	16	NA	TRBJ2-7	CASSSRSWTASDEQYF	TGTGCCAGCAGCTCCCGATCCTGGACAGCTTCCGACGAGCAGTACTTC
few	TRBV9	14	NA	TRBJ2-7	CASSTAGTGYEQYF	TGTGCCAGCAGCACCGCCGGTACAGGCTACGAGCAGTACTTC
NA	TRBV2	16	NA	TRBJ1-5	CASSGWAGPLISPQHF	TGTGCCAGCAGTGGATGGGCGGGGCCCCTTATTTCGCCCCAGCATTTT
NA	TRBV5-8	15	TRBD1	TRBJ2-7	CASSSEGQGSYEQYF	TGTGCCAGCAGCTCGGAGGGACAGGGGTCCTACGAGCAGTACTTC
once	TRBV11-2	16	NA	TRBJ2-7	CASIPEEGPISYEQYF	TGTGCCAGCATCCCGGAGGAGGGCCCAATCTCCTACGAGCAGTACTTC
NA	TRBV29-1	12	TRBD2	TRBJ2-7	CSVESGGGEQYF	TGCAGCGTTGAGTCGGGGGGAGGCGAGCAGTACTTC
NA	TRBV6-1	17	TRBD1	TRBJ1-4	CASSEAGLTGWNEKLFF	TGTGCCAGCAGTGAAGCGGGGCTGACAGGGTGGAATGAAAAACTGTTTTTT
NA	TRBV5-1	12	TRBD1	TRBJ2-7	CASSWTGGEQYF	TGCGCCAGCAGCTGGACAGGTGGCGAGCAGTACTTC
NA	TRBV7-2	15	TRBD2	TRBJ2-7	CASSFTSGVSYEQYF	TGTGCCAGCAGCTTTACTAGCGGAGTCTCCTACGAGCAGTACTTC
NA	TRBV5-6	12	NA	TRBJ2-3	CASSLTESTQYF	TGTGCCAGCAGCTTGACAGAAAGTACGCAGTATTTT
NA	TRBV19	14	NA	TRBJ2-7	CASSIGGGPYEQYF	TGTGCCAGTAGTATAGGGGGGGGGCCGTACGAGCAGTACTTC
few	TRBV19	14	NA	TRBJ1-2	CASSMAGLPEGYTF	TGTGCCAGTAGTATGGCAGGGCTGCCCGAAGGCTACACCTTC
NA	TRBV7-9	15	NA	TRBJ1-1	CASRPPKGRDTEAFF	TGTGCCAGCAGGCCCCCGAAAGGGAGAGACACTGAAGCTTTCTTT
once	TRBV5-6	13	NA	TRBJ2-7	CASSLVGSYEQYF	TGTGCCAGCAGCTTGGTGGGCTCCTACGAGCAGTACTTC
few	TRBV30	15	NA	TRBJ1-2	CAWSVGRHLNYGYTF	TGTGCCTGGAGTGTGGGGAGGCATCTAAACTATGGCTACACCTTC
NA	TRBV29-1	12	NA	TRBJ1-1	CSGEQGSTEAFF	TGCAGCGGTGAGCAGGGATCCACTGAAGCTTTCTTT
NA	TRBV28	16	TRBD1	TRBJ1-6	CASSSTGEAYNSPLHF	TGTGCCAGCAGTAGTACAGGGGAGGCCTATAATTCACCCCTCCACTTT
NA	TRBV28	14	NA	TRBJ2-7	CASSSRLQGGEQYF	TGTGCCAGCAGTTCACGCCTACAGGGAGGGGAGCAGTACTTC
NA	TRBV27	13	NA	TRBJ1-4	CASSFRRNEKLFF	TGTGCCAGCAGTTTTCGGAGAAATGAAAAACTGTTTTTT
NA	TRBV7-8	16	TRBD2	TRBJ2-7	CASSQLRGAGAYEQYF	TGTGCCAGCAGCCAGCTCCGTGGGGCGGGGGCCTACGAGCAGTACTTC
NA	TRBV5-6	13	TRBD1	TRBJ2-7	CASSATGVYEQYF	TGTGCCAGCAGCGCAACAGGGGTCTACGAGCAGTACTTC
NA	TRBV28	15	TRBD2	TRBJ2-7	CASSLGLASSYEQYF	TGTGCCAGCAGCTTGGGACTAGCGTCCTCCTACGAGCAGTACTTC
NA	TRBV14	14	NA	TRBJ1-1	CASSQDSGEGEAFF	TGTGCCAGCAGCCAAGATTCGGGGGAGGGTGAAGCTTTCTTT
NA	TRBV15	16	NA	TRBJ2-1	CATSRLTGGRTNEQFF	TGTGCCACCAGCAGACTGACAGGTGGCCGTACCAATGAGCAGTTCTTC
NA	TRBV28	14	TRBD1	TRBJ2-7	CASSQTGSSYEQYF	TGTGCCAGCAGCCAGACAGGGTCCTCCTACGAGCAGTACTTC
once	TRBV9	15	NA	TRBJ1-4	CASSVETGRTEKLFF	TGTGCCAGCAGCGTAGAGACAGGCCGGACCGAAAAACTGTTTTTT
NA	TRBV5-1	15	TRBD1	TRBJ1-2	CASRNIGTDDYGYTF	TGCGCCAGCCGCAATATTGGGACAGACGACTATGGCTACACCTTC
few	TRBV28	17	NA	TRBJ2-7	CASSPPGSARLSYEQYF	TGTGCCAGCAGTCCCCCAGGGTCGGCCCGATTATCCTACGAGCAGTACTTC
NA	TRBV29-1	12	NA	TRBJ1-1	CSVGGLRTEAFF	TGCAGCGTTGGAGGGCTTCGGACTGAAGCTTTCTTT
NA	TRBV2	16	TRBD1	TRBJ1-1	CASSFAGQGRETEAFF	TGTGCCAGCAGCTTTGCGGGACAGGGGAGGGAGACTGAAGCTTTCTTT
NA	TRBV29-1	14	NA	TRBJ1-3	CSVGGTNSGNTIYF	TGCAGCGTTGGGGGCACCAACTCTGGAAACACCATATATTTT
NA	TRBV20-1	10	NA	TRBJ1-2	CSARGAPGTF	TGCAGTGCTAGAGGGGCCCCCGGCACCTTC
NA	TRBV6-6	16	NA	TRBJ1-1	CASSYWGERLNTEAFF	TGTGCCAGCAGTTACTGGGGGGAGCGATTGAACACTGAAGCTTTCTTT
NA	TRBV7-8	15	NA	TRBJ1-2	CASSPSPQGNYGYTF	TGTGCCAGCAGCCCCTCTCCGCAGGGGAACTATGGCTACACCTTC
NA	TRBV7-8	15	TRBD2	TRBJ2-7	CASSLTSGSVYEQYF	TGTGCCAGCAGCTTGACTAGCGGGAGTGTCTACGAGCAGTACTTC
NA	TRBV27	13	NA	TRBJ1-1	CASSLNTNTEAFF	TGTGCCAGCAGCCTTAACACAAACACTGAAGCTTTCTTT
NA	TRBV9	14	TRBD1	TRBJ1-2	CASSERDRGRDYTF	TGTGCCAGCAGCGAGAGAGACAGGGGGCGCGACTACACCTTC
NA	TRBV6-5	16	TRBD1	TRBJ2-7	CASSYRRTGGSDEQYF	TGTGCCAGCAGTTACCGGAGGACAGGGGGGTCCGACGAGCAGTACTTC
few	TRBV7-2	14	NA	TRBJ1-3	CASSLEGDGNTIYF	TGTGCCAGCAGCTTAGAAGGAGATGGAAACACCATATATTTT
NA	TRBV7-9	12	NA	TRBJ2-7	CASSPGGYEQYF	TGTGCCAGCAGTCCCGGGGGTTACGAGCAGTACTTC
NA	TRBV5-6	11	NA	TRBJ1-1	CASSFSTEAFF	TGTGCCAGCAGCTTCAGTACTGAAGCTTTCTTT
NA	TRBV5-4	15	TRBD1	TRBJ1-1	CASSLPGQGDTEAFF	TGTGCCAGCAGCTTACCGGGACAGGGGGACACTGAAGCTTTCTTT
once	TRBV2	13	NA	TRBJ1-5	CASSPDLDQPQHF	TGTGCCAGCAGTCCGGACTTAGATCAGCCCCAGCATTTT
NA	TRBV11-2	16	TRBD1	TRBJ1-2	CASSPYPDRGEDGYTF	TGTGCCAGCAGCCCTTACCCGGACAGGGGGGAAGATGGCTACACCTTC
NA	TRBV5-6	15	TRBD2	TRBJ2-7	CASRGRGAATYEQYF	TGTGCCAGCAGGGGGCGGGGGGCCGCTACCTACGAGCAGTACTTC